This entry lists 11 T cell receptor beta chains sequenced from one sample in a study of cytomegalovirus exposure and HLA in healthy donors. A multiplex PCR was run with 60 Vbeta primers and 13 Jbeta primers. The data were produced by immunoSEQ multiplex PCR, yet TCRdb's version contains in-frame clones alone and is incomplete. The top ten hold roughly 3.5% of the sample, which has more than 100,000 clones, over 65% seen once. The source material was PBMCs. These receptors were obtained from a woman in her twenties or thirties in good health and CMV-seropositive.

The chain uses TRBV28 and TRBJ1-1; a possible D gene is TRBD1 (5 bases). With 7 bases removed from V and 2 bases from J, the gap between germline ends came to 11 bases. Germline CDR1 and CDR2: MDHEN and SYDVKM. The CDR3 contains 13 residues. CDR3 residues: CASTPGGNTEAFF. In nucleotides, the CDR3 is TGTGCCAGCACACCCGGGGGTAACACTGAAGCTTTCTTT.

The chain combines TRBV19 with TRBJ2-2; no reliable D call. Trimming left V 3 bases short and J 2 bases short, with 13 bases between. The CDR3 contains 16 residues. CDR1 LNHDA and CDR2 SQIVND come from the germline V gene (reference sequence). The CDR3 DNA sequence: TGTGCCAGTAGTATTCGGGTAGAAACTAACACCGGGGAGCTGTTTTTT. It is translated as CASSIRVETNTGELFF. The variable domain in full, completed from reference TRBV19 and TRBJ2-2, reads DGGITQSPKYLFRKEGQNVTLSCEQNLNHDAMYWYRQDPGQGLRLIYYSQIVNDFQKGDIAEGYSVSREKKESFPLTVTSAQKNPTAFYLCASSIRVETNTGELFFGEGSRLTVL.

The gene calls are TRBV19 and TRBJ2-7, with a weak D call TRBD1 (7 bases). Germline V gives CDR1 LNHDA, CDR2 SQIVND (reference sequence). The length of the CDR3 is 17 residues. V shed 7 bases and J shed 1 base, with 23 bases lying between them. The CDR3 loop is CASTPGPTGRKSYEQYF. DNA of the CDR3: TGTGCCAGTACTCCCGGGCCGACAGGGAGGAAATCCTACGAGCAGTACTTC.

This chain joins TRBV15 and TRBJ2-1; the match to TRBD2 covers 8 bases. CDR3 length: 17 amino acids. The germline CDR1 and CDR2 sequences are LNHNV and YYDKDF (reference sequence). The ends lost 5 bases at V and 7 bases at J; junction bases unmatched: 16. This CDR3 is CATSRGGGGGLRNEQFF. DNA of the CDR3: TGTGCCACCAGCCGAGGGGGGGGCGGGGGGCTGAGGAATGAGCAGTTCTTC.

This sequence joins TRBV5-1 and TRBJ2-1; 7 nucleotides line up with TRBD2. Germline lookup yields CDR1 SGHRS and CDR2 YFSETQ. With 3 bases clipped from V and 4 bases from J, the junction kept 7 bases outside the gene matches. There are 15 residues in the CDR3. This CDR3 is CASSSERGNYNEQFF. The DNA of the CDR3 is TGCGCCAGCAGCTCTGAGCGGGGCAATTACAATGAGCAGTTCTTC.

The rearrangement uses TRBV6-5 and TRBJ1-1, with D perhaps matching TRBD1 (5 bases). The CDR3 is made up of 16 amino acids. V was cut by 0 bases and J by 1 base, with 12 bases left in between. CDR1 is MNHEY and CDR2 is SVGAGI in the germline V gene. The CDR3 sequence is CASSYSIGDQNTEAFF. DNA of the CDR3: TGTGCCAGCAGTTACTCGATAGGGGATCAGAACACTGAAGCTTTCTTT.

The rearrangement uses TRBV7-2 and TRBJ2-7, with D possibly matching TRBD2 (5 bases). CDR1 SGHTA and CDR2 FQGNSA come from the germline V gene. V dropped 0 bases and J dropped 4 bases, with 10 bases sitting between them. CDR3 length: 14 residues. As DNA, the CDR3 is TGTGCCAGCAGCTTAGCTGGGAGTCGTTACGAGCAGTACTTC. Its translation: CASSLAGSRYEQYF.

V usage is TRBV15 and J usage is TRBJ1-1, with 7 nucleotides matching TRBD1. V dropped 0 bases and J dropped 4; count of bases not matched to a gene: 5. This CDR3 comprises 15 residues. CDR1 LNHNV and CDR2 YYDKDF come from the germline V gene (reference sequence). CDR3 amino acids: CATSRDLHRGTEAFF. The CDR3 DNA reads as TGTGCCACCAGCAGAGATCTGCACAGGGGCACTGAAGCTTTCTTT.

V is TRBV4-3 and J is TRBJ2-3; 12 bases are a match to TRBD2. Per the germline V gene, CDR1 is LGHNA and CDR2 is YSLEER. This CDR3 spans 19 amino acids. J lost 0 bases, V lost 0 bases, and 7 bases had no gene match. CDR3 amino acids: CASSQDPHTSGGSTDTQYF. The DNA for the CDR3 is TGCGCCAGCAGCCAAGACCCCCACACTAGCGGGGGGAGCACAGATACGCAGTATTTT.

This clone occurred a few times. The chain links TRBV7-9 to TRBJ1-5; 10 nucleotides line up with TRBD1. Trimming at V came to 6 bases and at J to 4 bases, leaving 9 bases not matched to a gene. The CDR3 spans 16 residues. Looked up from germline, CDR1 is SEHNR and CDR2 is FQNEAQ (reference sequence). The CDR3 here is CASSSKGTGENQPQHF. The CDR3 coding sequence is TGTGCCAGCAGTTCGAAGGGGACAGGGGAGAATCAGCCCCAGCATTTT.

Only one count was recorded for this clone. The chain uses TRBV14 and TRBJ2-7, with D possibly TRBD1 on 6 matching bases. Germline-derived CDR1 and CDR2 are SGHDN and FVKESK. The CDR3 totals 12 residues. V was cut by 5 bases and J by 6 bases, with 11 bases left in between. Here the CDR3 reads CASSKTGLEQYF. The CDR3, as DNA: TGTGCCAGCAGCAAAACAGGGCTCGAGCAGTACTTC. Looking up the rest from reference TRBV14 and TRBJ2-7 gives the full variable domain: EAGVTQFPSHSVIEKGQTVTLRCDPISGHDNLYWYRRVMGKEIKFLLHFVKESKQDESGMPNNRFLAERTGGTYSTLKVQPAELEDSGVYFCASSKTGLEQYFGPGTRLTVT.